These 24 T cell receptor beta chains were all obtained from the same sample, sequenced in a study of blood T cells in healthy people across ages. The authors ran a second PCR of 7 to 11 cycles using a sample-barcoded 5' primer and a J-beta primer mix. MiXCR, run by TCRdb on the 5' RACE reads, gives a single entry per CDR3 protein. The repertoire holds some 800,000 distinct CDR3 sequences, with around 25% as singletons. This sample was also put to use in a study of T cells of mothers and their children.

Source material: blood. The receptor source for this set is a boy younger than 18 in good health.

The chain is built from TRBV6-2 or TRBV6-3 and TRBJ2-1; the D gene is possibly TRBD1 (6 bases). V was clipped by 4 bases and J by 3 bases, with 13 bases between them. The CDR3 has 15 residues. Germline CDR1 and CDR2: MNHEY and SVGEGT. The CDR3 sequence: CASSLQGTVYNEQFF. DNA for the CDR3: TGTGCCAGCAGTTTACAGGGTACGGTCTACAATGAGCAGTTCTTC.

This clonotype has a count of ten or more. The CDR3 reads CASSVTGLQETQYF. CDR3 nucleotide sequence: TGTGCCAGCAGTGTAACGGGACTTCAAGAGACCCAGTACTTC. The chain couples TRBV12-3 or TRBV12-4 to TRBJ2-5, with D perhaps matching TRBD2 (6 bases). V dropped 5 bases and J dropped 2 bases, with 12 bases sitting between them. The CDR3 contains 14 residues.

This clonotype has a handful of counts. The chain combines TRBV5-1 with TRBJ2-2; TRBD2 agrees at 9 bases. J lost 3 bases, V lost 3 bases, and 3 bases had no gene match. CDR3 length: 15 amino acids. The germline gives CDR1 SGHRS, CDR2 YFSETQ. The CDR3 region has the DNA TGCGCCAGCAGCTCGCGGACTAGCGACACCGGGGAGCTGTTTTTT. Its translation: CASSSRTSDTGELFF.

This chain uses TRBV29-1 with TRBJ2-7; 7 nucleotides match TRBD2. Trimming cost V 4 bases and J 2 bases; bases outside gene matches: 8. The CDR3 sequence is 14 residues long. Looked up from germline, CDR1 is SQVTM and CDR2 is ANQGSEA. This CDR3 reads CSVVLGLAAYEQYF. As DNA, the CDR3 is TGCAGCGTTGTCCTGGGGCTAGCGGCCTACGAGCAGTACTTC.

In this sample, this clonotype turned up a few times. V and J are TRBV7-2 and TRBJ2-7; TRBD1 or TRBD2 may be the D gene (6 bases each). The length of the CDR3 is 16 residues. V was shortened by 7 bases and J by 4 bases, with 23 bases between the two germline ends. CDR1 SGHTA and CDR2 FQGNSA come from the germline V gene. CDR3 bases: TGTGCCAGCACCATTCAAGAGGGGGGCAGGGGATACGAGCAGTACTTC. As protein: CASTIQEGGRGYEQYF.

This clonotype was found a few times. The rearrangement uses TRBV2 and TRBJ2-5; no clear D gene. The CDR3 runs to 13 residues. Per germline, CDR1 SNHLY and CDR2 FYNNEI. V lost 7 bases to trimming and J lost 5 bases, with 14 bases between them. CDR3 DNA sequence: TGTGCCAGCACGGAAGGCGTGGGGGAGACCCAGTACTTC. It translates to CASTEGVGETQYF.

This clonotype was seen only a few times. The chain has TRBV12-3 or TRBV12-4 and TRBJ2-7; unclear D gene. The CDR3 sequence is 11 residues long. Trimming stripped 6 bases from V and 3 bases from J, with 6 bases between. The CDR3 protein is CASRDVYEQYF. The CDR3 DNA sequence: TGTGCCAGCAGGGACGTCTACGAGCAGTACTTC.

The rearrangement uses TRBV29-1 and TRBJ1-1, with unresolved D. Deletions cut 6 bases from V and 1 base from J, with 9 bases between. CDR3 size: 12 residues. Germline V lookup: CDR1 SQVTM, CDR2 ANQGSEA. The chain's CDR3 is CSVVTANTEAFF. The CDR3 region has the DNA TGCAGCGTGGTGACTGCGAACACTGAAGCTTTCTTT.

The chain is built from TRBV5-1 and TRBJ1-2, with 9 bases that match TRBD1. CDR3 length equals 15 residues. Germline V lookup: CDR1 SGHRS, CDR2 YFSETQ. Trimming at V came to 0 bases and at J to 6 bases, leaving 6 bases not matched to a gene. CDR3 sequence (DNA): TGCGCCAGCAGCTTGGAAGGACAGGGGAACAATGGCTACACCTTC. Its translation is CASSLEGQGNNGYTF.

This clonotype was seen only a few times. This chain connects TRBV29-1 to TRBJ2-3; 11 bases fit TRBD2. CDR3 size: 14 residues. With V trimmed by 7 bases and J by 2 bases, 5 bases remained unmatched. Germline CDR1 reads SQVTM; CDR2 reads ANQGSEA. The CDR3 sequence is CSGLTSGITDTQYF. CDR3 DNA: TGCAGCGGCCTGACTAGCGGGATCACAGATACGCAGTATTTT.

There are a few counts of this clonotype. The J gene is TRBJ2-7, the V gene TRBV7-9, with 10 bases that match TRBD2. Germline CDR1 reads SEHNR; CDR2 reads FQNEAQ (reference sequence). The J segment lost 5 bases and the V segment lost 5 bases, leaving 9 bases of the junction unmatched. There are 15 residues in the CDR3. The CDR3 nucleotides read TGTGCCAGCAGCACCCGACTAGCGGGTCTCGACGAGCAGTACTTC. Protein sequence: CASSTRLAGLDEQYF.

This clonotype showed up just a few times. For the CDR3, the DNA is TGTGCCAGCAGCCCACTTCGACTAGGTCCCTACGAGCAGTACTTC. This sequence encodes CASSPLRLGPYEQYF. This sequence joins TRBV14 and TRBJ2-7, with TRBD2 as a possible D gene (6 bases). Germline V gene sequence: CDR1 SGHDN, CDR2 FVKESK. V was cut by 4 bases and J by 2 bases, with 15 bases left in between. This CDR3 has 15 residues.

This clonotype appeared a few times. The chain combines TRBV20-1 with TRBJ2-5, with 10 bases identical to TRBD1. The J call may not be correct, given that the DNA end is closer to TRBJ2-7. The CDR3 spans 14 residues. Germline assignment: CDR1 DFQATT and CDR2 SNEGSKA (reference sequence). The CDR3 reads CSADGQGVTYEQYF. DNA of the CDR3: TGCAGTGCCGATGGACAGGGGGTTACCTACGAGCAGTACTTC.

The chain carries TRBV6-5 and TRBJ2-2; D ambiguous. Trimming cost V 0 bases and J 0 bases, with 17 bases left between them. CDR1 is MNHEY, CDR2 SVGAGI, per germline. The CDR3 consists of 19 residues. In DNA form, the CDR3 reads TGTGCCAGCAGTTACTCGAATTTTTTGCGGAGCCCGAACACCGGGGAGCTGTTTTTT. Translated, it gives CASSYSNFLRSPNTGELFF.

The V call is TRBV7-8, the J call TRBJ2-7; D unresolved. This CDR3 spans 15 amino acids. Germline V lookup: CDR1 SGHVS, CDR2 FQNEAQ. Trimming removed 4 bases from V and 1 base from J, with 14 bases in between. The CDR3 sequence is CASSSQSVRSYEQYF. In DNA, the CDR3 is TGTGCCAGCAGCTCCCAAAGCGTTCGATCCTACGAGCAGTACTTC.

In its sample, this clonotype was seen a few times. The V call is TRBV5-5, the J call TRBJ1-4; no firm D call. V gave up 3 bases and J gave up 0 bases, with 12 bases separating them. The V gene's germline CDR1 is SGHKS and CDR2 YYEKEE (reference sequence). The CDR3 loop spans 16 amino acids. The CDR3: CASSSDTFATNEKLFF. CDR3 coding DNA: TGTGCCAGCAGCTCCGACACCTTTGCAACTAATGAAAAACTGTTTTTT. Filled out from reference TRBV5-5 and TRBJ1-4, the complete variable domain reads DAGVTQSPTHLIKTRGQQVTLRCSPISGHKSVSWYQQVLGQGPQFIFQYYEKEERGRGNFPDRFSARQFPNYSSELNVNALLLGDSALYLCASSSDTFATNEKLFFGSGTQLSVL.

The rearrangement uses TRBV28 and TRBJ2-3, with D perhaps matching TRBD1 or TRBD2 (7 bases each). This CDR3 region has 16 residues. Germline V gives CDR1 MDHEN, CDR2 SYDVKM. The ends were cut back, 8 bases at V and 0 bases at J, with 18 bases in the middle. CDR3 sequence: CASSQGGTLSTDTQYF. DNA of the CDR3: TGTGCCAGCTCCCAGGGGGGGACTCTTAGCACAGATACGCAGTATTTT. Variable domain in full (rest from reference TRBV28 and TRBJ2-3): DVKVTQSSRYLVKRTGEKVFLECVQDMDHENMFWYRQDPGLGLRLIYFSYDVKMKEKGDIPEGYSVSREKKERFSLILESASTNQTSMYLCASSQGGTLSTDTQYFGPGTRLTVL.

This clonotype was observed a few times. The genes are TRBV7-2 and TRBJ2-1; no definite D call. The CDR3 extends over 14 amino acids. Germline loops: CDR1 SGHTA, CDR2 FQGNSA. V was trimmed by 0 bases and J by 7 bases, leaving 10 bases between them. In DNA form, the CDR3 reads TGTGCCAGCAGCTTAGCGGTGGTGTGGAATGAGCAGTTCTTC. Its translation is CASSLAVVWNEQFF.

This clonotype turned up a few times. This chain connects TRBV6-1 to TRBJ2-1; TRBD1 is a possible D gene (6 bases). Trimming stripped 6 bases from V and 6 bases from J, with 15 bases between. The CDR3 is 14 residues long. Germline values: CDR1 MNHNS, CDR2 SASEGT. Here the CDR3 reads CASREQGSINEQFF. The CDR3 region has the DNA TGTGCCAGCAGGGAACAGGGTAGTATCAATGAGCAGTTCTTC.

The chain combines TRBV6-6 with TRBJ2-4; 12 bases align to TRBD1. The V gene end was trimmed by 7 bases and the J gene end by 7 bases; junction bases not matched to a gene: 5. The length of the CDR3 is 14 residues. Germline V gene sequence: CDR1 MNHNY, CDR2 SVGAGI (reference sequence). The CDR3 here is CASIRGQGANIQYF. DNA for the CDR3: TGTGCCAGCATAAGGGGACAGGGGGCGAACATTCAGTACTTC.

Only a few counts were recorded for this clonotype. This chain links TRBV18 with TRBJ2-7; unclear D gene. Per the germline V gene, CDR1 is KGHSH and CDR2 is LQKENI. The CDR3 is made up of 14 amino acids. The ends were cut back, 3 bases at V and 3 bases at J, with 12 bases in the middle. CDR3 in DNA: TGTGCCAGCTCACCGTACGACACAAACTACGAGCAGTACTTC. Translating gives CASSPYDTNYEQYF.

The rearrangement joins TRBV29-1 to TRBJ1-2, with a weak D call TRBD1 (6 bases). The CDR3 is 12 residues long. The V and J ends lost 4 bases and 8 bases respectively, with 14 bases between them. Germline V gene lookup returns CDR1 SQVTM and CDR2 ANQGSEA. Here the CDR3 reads CSVGAGDEGYTF. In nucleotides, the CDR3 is TGCAGCGTTGGGGCAGGGGACGAAGGCTACACCTTC.

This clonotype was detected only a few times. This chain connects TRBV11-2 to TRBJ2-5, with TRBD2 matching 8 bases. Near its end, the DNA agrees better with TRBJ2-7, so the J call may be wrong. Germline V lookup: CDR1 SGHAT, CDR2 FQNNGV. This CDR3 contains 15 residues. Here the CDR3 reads CASSLSQAGGNEQYF. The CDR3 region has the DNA TGTGCCAGCAGCTTATCCCAGGCGGGAGGCAACGAGCAGTACTTC.

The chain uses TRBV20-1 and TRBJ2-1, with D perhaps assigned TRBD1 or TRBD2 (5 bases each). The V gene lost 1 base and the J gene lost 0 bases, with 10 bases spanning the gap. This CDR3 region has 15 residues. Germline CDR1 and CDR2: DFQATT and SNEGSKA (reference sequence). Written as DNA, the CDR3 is TGCAGTGCTAGAGGGGACGTTAGCTCCTACAATGAGCAGTTCTTC. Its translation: CSARGDVSSYNEQFF.